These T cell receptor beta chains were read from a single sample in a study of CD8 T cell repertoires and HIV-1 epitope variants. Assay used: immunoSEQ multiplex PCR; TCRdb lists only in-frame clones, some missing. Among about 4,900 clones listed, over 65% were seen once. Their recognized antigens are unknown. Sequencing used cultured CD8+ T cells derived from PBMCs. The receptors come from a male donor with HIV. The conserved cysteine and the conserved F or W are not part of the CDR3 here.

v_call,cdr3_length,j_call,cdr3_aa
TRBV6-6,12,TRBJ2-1,ASSRQGEINEQF
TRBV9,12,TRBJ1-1,ASSVDRAGTEAF
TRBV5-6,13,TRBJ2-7,ASSLATSGGFEQY
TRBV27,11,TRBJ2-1,ASSSTNKNEQF
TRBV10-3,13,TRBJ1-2,AISGGLDGGYGYT
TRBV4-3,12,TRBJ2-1,ASSQEWGGNEQF
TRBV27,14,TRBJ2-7,ASSFSTVGGSYEQY
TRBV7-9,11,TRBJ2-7,ASSSDNSYEQY
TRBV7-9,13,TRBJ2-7,ASSLVPDRGYEQY
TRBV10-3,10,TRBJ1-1,AISPMNTEAF
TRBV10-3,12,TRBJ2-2,AIRGGLNTGELF
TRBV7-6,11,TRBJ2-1,ASSLDGASEQF
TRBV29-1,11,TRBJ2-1,SVEPDPGNEQF
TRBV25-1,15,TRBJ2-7,ASSSDRWDRETYEQY
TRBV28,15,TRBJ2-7,ASSFGTEGVDSYEQY
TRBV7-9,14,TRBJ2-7,ASSPPLTGPLSEQY
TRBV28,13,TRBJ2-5,ASSSSKYREETQY
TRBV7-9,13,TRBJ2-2,ASSLTDFNTGELF
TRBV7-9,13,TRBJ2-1,ASSLGQGLNNEQF
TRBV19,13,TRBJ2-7,ASSIAQGLVYEQY
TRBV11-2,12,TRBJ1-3,ASSAQLSGNTIY
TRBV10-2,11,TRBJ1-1,ASRLSGDTEAF
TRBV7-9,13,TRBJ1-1,ASSRPDRVKTEAF
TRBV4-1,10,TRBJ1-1,ASSQGTAEAF
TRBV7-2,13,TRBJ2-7,ASSSRTGLSYEQY
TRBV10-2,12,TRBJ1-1,ASSEDRRHTEAF
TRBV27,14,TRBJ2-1,ASSLSQGISYNEQF
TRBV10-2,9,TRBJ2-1,ASSTGNEQF
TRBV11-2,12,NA,ASSLVTGSYEQY
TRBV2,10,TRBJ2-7,ASSPGGYEQY
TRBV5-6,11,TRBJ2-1,ASSLVQANEQF
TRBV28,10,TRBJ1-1,ASSFRNTEAF
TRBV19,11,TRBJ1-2,ASSIALSAGYT
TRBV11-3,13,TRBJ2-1,ASSFGTSDYNEQF
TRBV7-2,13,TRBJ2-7,ASSLGTLSSYEQY
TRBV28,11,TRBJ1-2,ASSATGIYGYT
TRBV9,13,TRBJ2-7,ASSVYGTPSYEQY